The 19 T cell receptor beta chains presented below share a single source sample, sequenced in a study of T cell responses to AZD1222 COVID-19 vaccine. Measured with immunoSEQ multiplex PCR; TCRdb has only the in-frame clones, and not every one. The sample has about 140,000 clones; around nine tenths are singletons. Source: peripheral blood, taken on day 0 of AZD1222 vaccination. These receptors all stem from an adult in good health.

The V and J genes are TRBV6-1 and TRBJ1-3; a weak D match, TRBD1 (5 bases). Germline CDR1 and CDR2: MNHNS and SASEGT. Between the trimmed V and J ends, which lost 0 bases and 4 bases, there was a span of 7 bases. The CDR3 totals 14 residues. The CDR3 region is CASSEAGAGNTIYF. The CDR3, as DNA: TGTGCCAGCAGTGAAGCAGGGGCAGGAAACACCATATATTTT.

This rearrangement joins TRBV6-5 to TRBJ1-2; the D gene is possibly TRBD1 (5 bases). The ends were cut back, 6 bases at V and 0 bases at J, with 14 bases in the middle. In germline, CDR1 is MNHEY, CDR2 SVGAGI. The CDR3 spans 15 residues. The CDR3 spells CASSLTWDSNYGYTF. CDR3 coding DNA: TGTGCCAGCAGCCTAACCTGGGACTCTAACTATGGCTACACCTTC.

V gene TRBV9 combines with J gene TRBJ2-2; TRBD2 matches at 7 bases. Germline V gene data show CDR1 as SGDLS and CDR2 as YYNGEE. V lost 0 bases to trimming and J lost 8 bases; unmatched junction nucleotides: 10. CDR3 length: 16 amino acids. The CDR3 spells CASSVEPSGLTGELFF. CDR3 sequence (DNA): TGTGCCAGCAGCGTAGAGCCTAGCGGCTTAACTGGGGAGCTGTTTTTT.

The V gene is TRBV28, the J gene TRBJ2-7; no firm D call. Germline CDR1 reads MDHEN; CDR2 reads SYDVKM. The V end was cut by 2 bases, the J end by 3 bases, with 8 bases between. This CDR3 has 13 amino acids. The CDR3 here is CASSLVLGYEQYF. The CDR3 coding sequence is TGTGCCAGCAGTTTAGTCCTGGGCTACGAGCAGTACTTC.

This sequence joins TRBV5-4 and TRBJ2-2, with D perhaps matching TRBD2 (5 bases). The germline gives CDR1 SGHNT, CDR2 YYREEE (reference sequence). Trimming took 0 bases from V and 3 from J, leaving 9 bases between them. This CDR3 region has 15 residues. DNA for the CDR3: TGTGCCAGCAGCTTGGAACTAGTAGACACCGGGGAGCTGTTTTTT. As protein: CASSLELVDTGELFF. Full variable domain (rest looked up from reference TRBV5-4 and TRBJ2-2): ETGVTQSPTHLIKTRGQQVTLRCSSQSGHNTVSWYQQALGQGPQFIFQYYREEENGRGNFPPRFSGLQFPNYSSELNVNALELDDSALYLCASSLELVDTGELFFGEGSRLTVL.

The chain is built from TRBV15 and TRBJ1-2, with a tentative D call TRBD1 (6 bases). The CDR3 sequence is 15 residues long. Trimming pared 1 base from V and 4 bases from J, leaving 13 bases between. Germline lookup yields CDR1 LNHNV and CDR2 YYDKDF (reference sequence). The CDR3 here is CATSRVQDSPYGYTF. The CDR3 DNA is TGTGCCACCAGCAGAGTCCAGGACAGCCCCTATGGCTACACCTTC.

The gene calls are TRBV7-6 and TRBJ2-7; the match to TRBD2 covers 7 bases. J gave up 2 bases and V 4 bases, and 11 bases lay outside the gene matches. This CDR3 comprises 16 residues. Germline V lookup: CDR1 SGHVS, CDR2 FNYEAQ. This CDR3 reads CASSSRYRREPYEQYF. CDR3 nucleotides: TGTGCCAGCAGCTCCCGCTACCGGCGGGAGCCCTACGAGCAGTACTTC.

This chain connects TRBV7-2 to TRBJ2-5; D remains unclear. Germline V gene data show CDR1 as SGHTA and CDR2 as FQGNSA. Trimming shortened V by 0 bases and J by 5 bases, and 7 bases separated the two germline ends. The CDR3 is 13 amino acids. The CDR3 sequence is CASSLAQWETQYF. CDR3 bases: TGTGCCAGCAGCTTAGCCCAGTGGGAGACCCAGTACTTC.

The V call is TRBV27, the J call TRBJ1-5; tentatively, D is TRBD1 (5 bases). The CDR3 length is 16 residues. The V gene lost 5 bases and the J gene lost 3 bases, with 17 bases spanning the gap. CDR1 and CDR2 (germline): MNHEY, SMNVEV (reference sequence). In nucleotides, the CDR3 is TGTGCCAGCAGTCGTGGTTGGGAGGGGAACAATCAGCCCCAGCATTTT. Residues: CASSRGWEGNNQPQHF.

The chain joins TRBV21-1 to TRBJ2-1; TRBD2, the table's D call, lacks a check against the DNA. TRBV21-1 is designated a pseudogene. The CDR3 has 18 residues. The CDR3 spells CASSKGDSGYARGNEQFF. CDR3 coding DNA: TGTGCCAGCAGCAAAGGCGATAGCGGATATGCTCGCGGGAATGAGCAGTTCTTC.

This chain links TRBV5-1 with TRBJ2-3; TRBD1 matches at 10 bases. CDR3 length: 15 amino acids. Germline V CDR1 and CDR2: SGHRS, YFSETQ. J gave up 3 bases and V 3 bases, and 4 bases lay outside the gene matches. CDR3 sequence (DNA): TGCGCCAGCAGCTCCCGACAGGGGGCTACAGATACGCAGTATTTT. Its translation: CASSSRQGATDTQYF.

The chain carries TRBV27 and TRBJ2-5; D unclear. Trimming took 4 bases from V and 2 from J, leaving 11 bases between them. The CDR3 loop spans 14 amino acids. The germline V gene encodes CDR1 MNHEY and CDR2 SMNVEV (reference sequence). The CDR3 loop reads CASSSRARQETQYF. For the CDR3, the DNA is TGTGCCAGCAGTTCCCGGGCCCGACAAGAGACCCAGTACTTC.

The chain recombines TRBV28 with TRBJ2-1; 7 positions agree with TRBD2. Losses at the gene ends were 6 bases for V and 4 bases for J; bases not matched to a gene: 6. The CDR3 covers 14 residues. Germline loops: CDR1 MDHEN, CDR2 SYDVKM. This chain's CDR3 is CASRLAAEYNEQFF. The CDR3 DNA reads as TGTGCCAGCAGGCTAGCGGCGGAATACAATGAGCAGTTCTTC.

V gene TRBV4-1 combines with J gene TRBJ2-3; no definite D call. The CDR3 spans 14 residues. V was shortened by 2 bases and J by 4 bases, with 10 bases between the two germline ends. The germline V gene encodes CDR1 MGHRA and CDR2 YSYEKL. CDR3 nucleotide sequence: TGCGCCAGCAGCCAACAGTCGTCGGCAGATACGCAGTATTTT. It yields the protein CASSQQSSADTQYF.

This chain joins TRBV6-5 and TRBJ2-7, with 7 bases that match TRBD2. Germline trimming cut 0 bases from V and 0 bases from J; bases unmatched to any gene: 2. Germline V gene data show CDR1 as MNHEY and CDR2 as SVGAGI. The CDR3 is 15 residues long. The CDR3 region has the DNA TGTGCCAGCAGTTACTCGAGCGGGGCCTCCTACGAGCAGTACTTC. It encodes CASSYSSGASYEQYF.

The chain combines TRBV24-1 with TRBJ2-3; D is ambiguous. Trimming removed 7 bases from V and 2 bases from J, with 15 bases in between. Germline V gene lookup returns CDR1 KGHDR and CDR2 SFDVKD. The CDR3 loop spans 15 amino acids. In DNA, the CDR3 is TGTGCCACCAGCTGGTCGGCGGTTATCACAGATACGCAGTATTTT. It yields the protein CATSWSAVITDTQYF.

This clone was detected only once. The rearrangement links TRBV9 to TRBJ2-5, with a possible D match to TRBD2 (6 bases). This CDR3 is built from 14 residues. The germline V gene has CDR1 SGDLS and CDR2 YYNGEE. Trimming removed 0 bases at V and 5 bases at J, with 11 bases between. The CDR3 region is CASSVGGVGETQYF. The CDR3 region has the DNA TGTGCCAGCAGCGTAGGGGGGGTCGGGGAGACCCAGTACTTC.

This chain joins TRBV15 and TRBJ2-3; D call uncertain. Trimming left V 1 base short and J 4 bases short, with 3 bases between. Germline V CDR1 and CDR2: LNHNV, YYDKDF (reference sequence). This CDR3 is 12 amino acids long. For the CDR3, the DNA is TGTGCCACCAGCAGAGCGGCAGATACGCAGTATTTT. It codes for CATSRAADTQYF.

The gene calls are TRBV7-9 and TRBJ2-1; TRBD2 aligns across 11 bases. The V gene end was trimmed by 5 bases and the J gene end by 0 bases; junction bases not matched to a gene: 9. Looked up from germline, CDR1 is SEHNR and CDR2 is FQNEAQ (reference sequence). The CDR3 is 18 residues long. The DNA of the CDR3 is TGTGCCAGCAGCCCCCGGGCTAGCGGGGGGAGCTCCTACAATGAGCAGTTCTTC. It encodes CASSPRASGGSSYNEQFF.